These T cell receptor beta chains were read from a single sample in a study of CD4 T cells in relation to SARS-CoV-2 and coronaviruses. Some clones are missing from TCRdb's copy, which holds only in-frame ones; the method was immunoSEQ multiplex PCR. The sample has about 59,000 clones; roughly 90% are singletons. Material for sequencing was memory CD4+ T cells from PBMCs. The receptors here all came from a human donor in good health. Each CDR3 is given with its conserved first and last residue. Fields, in order: D gene, clone size, J gene, V gene, CDR3 DNA, CDR3 protein. A D gene is named only where the DNA matches it firmly. Rows may omit the clone size; those that give it use once, few, many or a size class.

d_gene: TRBD1; abundance: once; j_gene: TRBJ1-2; v_gene: TRBV29-1; CDR3nt: TGCAGCGTTGAAGGGGACAGGGGGGATGGCTACACCTTC; CDR3aa: CSVEGDRGDGYTF
d_gene: .; abundance: .; j_gene: TRBJ2-1; v_gene: TRBV5-8; CDR3nt: TGTGCCAGCAGCTTGGCAGGACGCTCCTACAATGAGCAGTTCTTC; CDR3aa: CASSLAGRSYNEQFF
d_gene: TRBD1; abundance: .; j_gene: TRBJ2-7; v_gene: TRBV5-1; CDR3nt: TGCGCCAGCAGCTTGAGAGGGGGCAACGACGAGCAGTACTTC; CDR3aa: CASSLRGGNDEQYF
d_gene: .; abundance: .; j_gene: TRBJ2-7; v_gene: TRBV6-5; CDR3nt: TGTGCCAGCAGTACACGAGATCGTCCCTACGAGCAGTACTTC; CDR3aa: CASSTRDRPYEQYF
d_gene: .; abundance: .; j_gene: TRBJ2-1; v_gene: TRBV28; CDR3nt: TGTGCCAGCAGTTTACGGGGGAGAGGTCGGGATGAGCAGTTCTTC; CDR3aa: CASSLRGRGRDEQFF
d_gene: TRBD2; abundance: .; j_gene: TRBJ2-7; v_gene: TRBV6-1; CDR3nt: TGTGCCAGCAGTGACCCGGGACTAGCGGGTAGCTACGAGCAGTACTTC; CDR3aa: CASSDPGLAGSYEQYF
d_gene: TRBD1; abundance: .; j_gene: TRBJ1-1; v_gene: TRBV6-5; CDR3nt: TGTGCCAGCAGTCGGAGGACAGGGAACACTGAAGCTTTCTTT; CDR3aa: CASSRRTGNTEAFF
d_gene: .; abundance: .; j_gene: TRBJ2-1; v_gene: TRBV3-1/TRBV3-2; CDR3nt: TGTGCCAGCAGCCAGGAGAGGACCGCATACAATGAGCAGTTCTTC; CDR3aa: CASSQERTAYNEQFF
d_gene: .; abundance: .; j_gene: TRBJ1-3; v_gene: TRBV20-1; CDR3nt: TGCAGTACAGGATCCGGAAACACCATATATTTT; CDR3aa: CSTGSGNTIYF
d_gene: .; abundance: few; j_gene: TRBJ2-7; v_gene: TRBV3-1/TRBV3-2; CDR3nt: TGTGCCAGCACTGCCTCACTTCGGGTGGGGGAGCAGTACTTC; CDR3aa: CASTASLRVGEQYF
d_gene: .; abundance: .; j_gene: TRBJ1-2; v_gene: TRBV27; CDR3nt: TGTGCCAGCAGTCCCCGGACTTTCTACTATGGCTACACCTTC; CDR3aa: CASSPRTFYYGYTF
d_gene: TRBD2; abundance: .; j_gene: TRBJ2-7; v_gene: TRBV19; CDR3nt: TGTGCCAGTGCGGGGACTAGCGGGACACTGTCTAGATTTGGCTCCTACGAGCAGTACTTC; CDR3aa: CASAGTSGTLSRFGSYEQYF
d_gene: .; abundance: .; j_gene: TRBJ2-2; v_gene: TRBV7-9; CDR3nt: TGTGCCAGCAGCTTAGAGGGCGGGAACACCGGGGAGCTGTTTTTT; CDR3aa: CASSLEGGNTGELFF
d_gene: .; abundance: .; j_gene: TRBJ2-1; v_gene: TRBV7-2; CDR3nt: TGTGCCAGCAGCTTAGATAACAATGAGCAGTTCTTC; CDR3aa: CASSLDNNEQFF
d_gene: .; abundance: few; j_gene: TRBJ1-3; v_gene: TRBV6-5; CDR3nt: TGTGCCAGCAGTTTACAGGGAGGGGGAAACACCATATATTTT; CDR3aa: CASSLQGGGNTIYF
d_gene: .; abundance: .; j_gene: TRBJ2-1; v_gene: TRBV3-1/TRBV3-2; CDR3nt: TGTGCCAGCAGCCAAGTAAGGGGCGGTGAGCAGTTCTTC; CDR3aa: CASSQVRGGEQFF
d_gene: .; abundance: .; j_gene: TRBJ2-5; v_gene: TRBV18; CDR3nt: TGTGCCAGCTCACCACAGCTGGGACAAGAGACCCAGTACTTC; CDR3aa: CASSPQLGQETQYF
d_gene: TRBD1; abundance: .; j_gene: TRBJ2-3; v_gene: TRBV11-2; CDR3nt: TGTGCCAGCAGCTTCTCAGGGGGAGATACGCAGTATTTT; CDR3aa: CASSFSGGDTQYF
d_gene: .; abundance: .; j_gene: TRBJ2-3; v_gene: TRBV10-1; CDR3nt: TGCGCCAGCAGTCCAGGATATAGCGGTAGCACAGATACGCAGTATTTT; CDR3aa: CASSPGYSGSTDTQYF
d_gene: .; abundance: .; j_gene: TRBJ1-1; v_gene: TRBV4-1; CDR3nt: TGCGCCAGCAGCCAAGTGGGCCGGAACACTGAAGCTTTCTTT; CDR3aa: CASSQVGRNTEAFF
d_gene: .; abundance: .; j_gene: TRBJ1-2; v_gene: TRBV5-4; CDR3nt: TGTGCCAGCAGCTTGGGACCGACTCCGGGCGGCTACACCTTC; CDR3aa: CASSLGPTPGGYTF
d_gene: .; abundance: .; j_gene: TRBJ1-2; v_gene: TRBV6-2/TRBV6-3; CDR3nt: TGTGCCAGCAGTTACAACTTTATGTCAGGGAGGGAGTTATTAAACTATGGCTACACCTTC; CDR3aa: CASSYNFMSGRELLNYGYTF
d_gene: .; abundance: .; j_gene: TRBJ1-1; v_gene: TRBV28; CDR3nt: TGTGCCAGCAGTTCCGAGGGCTTGAACACTGAAGCTTTCTTT; CDR3aa: CASSSEGLNTEAFF
d_gene: TRBD1; abundance: once; j_gene: TRBJ1-2; v_gene: TRBV5-1; CDR3nt: TGCGCCAGCAGCCCGACCGGGACAGGGGCAAGGGACTATGGCTACACCTTC; CDR3aa: CASSPTGTGARDYGYTF
d_gene: TRBD1; abundance: .; j_gene: TRBJ2-7; v_gene: TRBV2; CDR3nt: TGTGCCGAAGGACAGGGCGGCACCTACGAGCAGTACTTC; CDR3aa: CAEGQGGTYEQYF
d_gene: TRBD2; abundance: .; j_gene: TRBJ2-7; v_gene: TRBV5-4; CDR3nt: TGTGCCAGCTGGAGTAGCGGGAGCTCCTACGAGCAGTACTTC; CDR3aa: CASWSSGSSYEQYF
d_gene: .; abundance: once; j_gene: TRBJ2-7; v_gene: TRBV5-4; CDR3nt: TGTGCCAGCAGCGGGCGGCGAGGGAACCAGATTTCCTACGAGCAGTACTTC; CDR3aa: CASSGRRGNQISYEQYF
d_gene: TRBD2; abundance: .; j_gene: TRBJ2-1; v_gene: TRBV2; CDR3nt: TGTGCCAGCAGCGGACTAGGCCGTGGGCGGGAGCAGTTCTTC; CDR3aa: CASSGLGRGREQFF
d_gene: .; abundance: .; j_gene: TRBJ2-1; v_gene: TRBV14; CDR3nt: TGTGCCAGCAGCCAAGATTTAGGCGGGACCTACAATGAGCAGTTCTTC; CDR3aa: CASSQDLGGTYNEQFF
d_gene: .; abundance: .; j_gene: TRBJ2-1; v_gene: TRBV27; CDR3nt: TGTGCCAGCGGAGGGCCTGGGAATGAGCAGTTCTTC; CDR3aa: CASGGPGNEQFF
d_gene: .; abundance: .; j_gene: TRBJ2-1; v_gene: TRBV15; CDR3nt: TGTGCCACCAGCGACCGGGACCGAACCCTTGGCCGGTTCTTC; CDR3aa: CATSDRDRTLGRFF
d_gene: TRBD2; abundance: .; j_gene: TRBJ2-7; v_gene: TRBV5-1; CDR3nt: TGCGCCAGCAGCTCCCCCCCGGGACTAGCGGGAGGCGCGGTTGAGCAGTACTTC; CDR3aa: CASSSPPGLAGGAVEQYF
d_gene: .; abundance: .; j_gene: TRBJ1-2; v_gene: TRBV2; CDR3nt: TGTGCCAGCAGTGAAAGGGTCGGCTACACCTTC; CDR3aa: CASSERVGYTF
d_gene: .; abundance: .; j_gene: TRBJ2-7; v_gene: TRBV2; CDR3nt: TGTGCCAGCGGAGATTCGGTTGGGGGAAACGAGCAGTACTTC; CDR3aa: CASGDSVGGNEQYF
d_gene: .; abundance: .; j_gene: TRBJ2-7; v_gene: TRBV3-1/TRBV3-2; CDR3nt: TGTGCCAGCAGCCTAGGACAGGGAGGGTACGAGCAGTACTTC; CDR3aa: CASSLGQGGYEQYF
d_gene: TRBD2; abundance: few; j_gene: TRBJ2-7; v_gene: TRBV2; CDR3nt: TGTGCCAGCACTGAAGGGACTAGCGGGGGAATCGGGTACGAGCAGTACTTC; CDR3aa: CASTEGTSGGIGYEQYF
d_gene: TRBD2; abundance: .; j_gene: TRBJ2-2; v_gene: TRBV19; CDR3nt: TGTGCCAGTAGTATTGGACTAGCGGGAGGTCGGGCCACCGGGGAGCTGTTTTTT; CDR3aa: CASSIGLAGGRATGELFF
d_gene: .; abundance: .; j_gene: TRBJ1-4; v_gene: TRBV4-2; CDR3nt: TGTGCCAGCAGCCAGGTCCGGGGGGAAAAACTGTTTTTT; CDR3aa: CASSQVRGEKLFF
d_gene: .; abundance: .; j_gene: TRBJ1-3; v_gene: TRBV11-2; CDR3nt: TGTGCCAGCAGCTTTGGAAACACCATATATTTT; CDR3aa: CASSFGNTIYF
d_gene: .; abundance: .; j_gene: TRBJ2-1; v_gene: TRBV10-2; CDR3nt: TGCGCCAGCAGACAGCGGAACTCCTACAATGAGCAGTTCTTC; CDR3aa: CASRQRNSYNEQFF
d_gene: .; abundance: .; j_gene: TRBJ1-1; v_gene: TRBV11-2; CDR3nt: TGTGCCAGCAGCAAAGGTCTATCCCGGGTGAACACTGAAGCTTTCTTT; CDR3aa: CASSKGLSRVNTEAFF
d_gene: .; abundance: .; j_gene: TRBJ2-2; v_gene: TRBV2; CDR3nt: TGTGCCAGCAGTGAAGCAGGATCAGAGTCCGGGGAGCTGTTTTTT; CDR3aa: CASSEAGSESGELFF
d_gene: .; abundance: .; j_gene: TRBJ1-2; v_gene: TRBV3-1/TRBV3-2; CDR3nt: TGTGCCAGCAGCCAGTACCCCCGGACAGACACTAACTATGGCTACACCTTC; CDR3aa: CASSQYPRTDTNYGYTF
d_gene: .; abundance: .; j_gene: TRBJ1-6; v_gene: TRBV3-1/TRBV3-2; CDR3nt: TGTGCCAGCAGCCGGGAGAGTTCACCCCTCCACTTT; CDR3aa: CASSRESSPLHF
d_gene: TRBD1; abundance: .; j_gene: TRBJ1-5; v_gene: TRBV19; CDR3nt: TGTGCCAGTAGACAGGACAGGGCCGGGAGTAATCAGCCCCAGCATTTT; CDR3aa: CASRQDRAGSNQPQHF
d_gene: TRBD1; abundance: once; j_gene: TRBJ2-6; v_gene: TRBV5-1; CDR3nt: TGCGCCAGCAGCTGGACAGGTTCTGGGGCCAACGTCCTGACTTTC; CDR3aa: CASSWTGSGANVLTF